This TCR beta chain originates from a study of blood T cell repertoires in COVID-19 (dated by TCRdb to 2018 to 2020). Regarding the study in general: Samples covering the acute and convalescent phases of COVID-19 were provided by collaborators in the United States, Italy and Spain. Samples came from the ongoing ImmuneRACE study (first 160 participants) plus 1,254 subjects from 6 global collaborators. Subjects who had been exposed to COVID-19, were actively infected with it, or had recovered from it provided the deeply sampled blood TCRbeta repertoires that made up the dataset. The repertoires were made available in a free public database intended to serve as a resource for research on the immune response to SARS-CoV-2. The sample metadata nearly always contained a de-identified subject ID, COVID-19 status, age in years and sex. The material from the prospective study consisted of cDNA or gDNA derived from T cells, B-cell-depleted T cells, or PBMCs. Where available, HLA class I and class II types were taken from metadata supplied by the sample provider and were not determined by assay-based typing. Study-wide findings and limitations: The amount of clinical and demographic metadata varied by source and participant and was provided uncurated.

From the cysteine through the phenylalanine, the CDR3 covers 15 amino acids. Only the CDR3 DNA stays, 45 bases, in frame from base 1. CDR1 and CDR2, looked up from the germline V gene, are MNHEY and SVGEGT. Trimming takes 5 bases off V and 5 bases off J; junction bases not matched to a gene: 8. TCRbeta CDR3 regions were amplified from genomic DNA by means of the immunoSEQ Assay, a bias-controlled multiplex PCR. In the authors' own workflow: The number of nucleated cells in each sample was estimated by amplification of reference gene primers within the assay. To quantify the absolute abundance of each unique TCRbeta CDR3 rearrangement, sequence reads were collapsed and filtered. For each sample, productive Simpson clonality was calculated by taking the square root of Simpson's diversity index across productive rearrangements. In its TCRdb copy, this immuneACCESS table keeps in-frame sequences only and misses some clones. Where compared with another copy, unresolved V genes explain less than half of these, and the others have no known cause. V, J and clone size reflect that table, while D and trimming were determined from the DNA. Here the sample has over 200,000 clones; nearly 90% occur a single time. The ten largest clonotypes hold around 0.67% of the sample.

The collaborating institutions used their own protocols to collect whole blood in K2EDTA tubes. For TCRbeta analysis, collaborators shipped samples in one of three forms: frozen whole blood, isolated PBMCs, or DNA extracted from either of those sample types. As regards this clone: Its antigen is currently not known. Base qualities were left out, and no much larger clone turns up one base away.

Recombination connected TRBV6-2 or TRBV6-3 to TRBJ1-2; 10 middle bases align to TRBD1. This sequence originates from a human donor in a cohort sampled during active COVID-19. Specimen: peripheral blood. The CDR3 loop reads CASSPRDRGGYGYTF. Read as DNA, the sequence is TGTGCCAGCAGTCCCCGGGACAGGGGTGGATATGGCTACACCTTC.